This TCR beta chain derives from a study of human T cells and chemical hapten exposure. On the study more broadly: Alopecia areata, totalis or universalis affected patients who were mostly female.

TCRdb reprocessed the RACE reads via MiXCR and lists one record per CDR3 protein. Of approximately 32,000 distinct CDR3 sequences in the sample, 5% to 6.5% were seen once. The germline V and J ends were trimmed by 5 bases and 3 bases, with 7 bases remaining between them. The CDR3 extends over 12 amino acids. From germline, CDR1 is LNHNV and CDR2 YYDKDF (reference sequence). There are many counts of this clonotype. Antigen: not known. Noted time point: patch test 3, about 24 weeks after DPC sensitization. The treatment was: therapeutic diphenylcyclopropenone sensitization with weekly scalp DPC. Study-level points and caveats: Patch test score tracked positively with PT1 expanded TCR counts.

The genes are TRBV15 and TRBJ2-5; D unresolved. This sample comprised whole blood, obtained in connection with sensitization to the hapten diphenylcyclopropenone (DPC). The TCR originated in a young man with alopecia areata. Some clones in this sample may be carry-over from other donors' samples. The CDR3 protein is CATSVSKETQYF. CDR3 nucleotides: TGTGCCACCAGCGTATCTAAAGAGACCCAGTACTTC.